This T cell receptor (beta chain) originates from a study of T-cell reconstitution after alpha-beta-depleted transplantation in children. As it was prepared, the TCRbeta library received unique molecular identifiers. TCRdb reprocessed the PCR reads via MiXCR and lists one record per CDR3 protein. There are around 530,000 distinct CDR3 sequences in the sample; about 31% occur only once, and around 2.4% lies in the top ten. Trimming cost V 5 bases and J 3 bases, with 14 bases left between them. The CDR3 sequence is 14 residues long. Material: PBMCs from the stem cell graft donor, obtained from the stem cell graft. The chain couples TRBV12-3 or TRBV12-4 to TRBJ2-7; D gene uncertain. The TCR originated in a human donor who donated a stem cell graft to a child with aplastic anemia. The CDR3 DNA follows: TGTGCCAGCAGTCAAAATCCTCGACTCTACGAGCAGTACTTC. Residues: CASSQNPRLYEQYF.